The 15 T cell receptor beta chains listed next were all sequenced from one sample in a study of T cells in narcolepsy. Only in-frame clones appear in the TCRdb table, and some are missing; sequencing was by immunoSEQ multiplex PCR. The table lists roughly 25,000 clones, roughly 85% of them singletons. The sample comprised memory (CD45RA-) CD4+ T cells from blood. These receptors originate from a human donor in good health.

About this clone: An end of the junction differs from the germline gene, which may be a read error. This chain connects TRBV18 to TRBJ2-7; 7 positions agree with TRBD1. In germline, CDR1 is KGHSH, CDR2 LQKENI. This CDR3 has 13 residues. The CDR3 spells CASTPGQAYEQYF. CDR3 coding DNA: TGTGCCAGCACACCTGGACAGGCCTACGAGCAGTACTTC.

The chain recombines TRBV6-5 with TRBJ2-2, with D tentatively TRBD1 (6 bases). The CDR3 is 15 residues long. Looked up from germline, CDR1 is MNHEY and CDR2 is SVGAGI. V dropped 6 bases and J dropped 7 bases, with 18 bases sitting between them. CDR3 sequence (DNA): TGTGCCAGCAGAGACGACAGGTGGGCGGGCGGGGAGCTGTTTTTT. Translated, it gives CASRDDRWAGGELFF.

The V and J genes are TRBV7-9 and TRBJ2-7; TRBD2 agrees at 10 bases. In germline, CDR1 is SEHNR, CDR2 FQNEAQ (reference sequence). With V trimmed by 5 bases and J by 9 bases, 13 bases remained unmatched. The CDR3 contains 15 residues. CDR3 loop: CASSPGSSGSVAQYF. The DNA for the CDR3 is TGTGCCAGCAGCCCTGGGTCTAGCGGGAGTGTGGCGCAGTACTTC.

V and J are TRBV7-9 and TRBJ2-5, with TRBD2 identical over 9 bases. CDR3 length equals 15 residues. Looked up from germline, CDR1 is SEHNR and CDR2 is FQNEAQ (reference sequence). V shed 6 bases and J 5 bases; nucleotides not matched to a gene: 10. CDR3 bases: TGTGCCAGCAGGGCCGCCGGGACTAGCTTGGAGACCCAGTACTTC. It translates to CASRAAGTSLETQYF.

The V and J genes are TRBV6-5 and TRBJ2-5, with D unresolved. Germline CDR1 MNHEY, CDR2 SVGAGI. The CDR3 length is 13 residues. The ends were cut back, 2 bases at V and 5 bases at J, with 9 bases in the middle. CDR3 nucleotides: TGTGCCAGCAGTTACGGGAACTTGGAGACCCAGTACTTC. It codes for CASSYGNLETQYF.

Here the CDR3 reads CASSERVDTLYNEQFF. In nucleotides, the CDR3 is TGTGCCAGCAGTGAACGGGTGGACACCCTCTACAATGAGCAGTTCTTC. The J gene is TRBJ2-1, the V gene TRBV2; possibly TRBD1 for D (5 bases). Germline V CDR1 and CDR2: SNHLY, FYNNEI. The CDR3 length is 16 residues. Trimming pared 2 bases from V and 3 bases from J, leaving 14 bases between.

This clone occurred a few times. The chain employs TRBV27 and TRBJ2-1; unclear D gene. The ends were cut back, 5 bases at V and 12 bases at J, with 20 bases in the middle. Germline CDR1 MNHEY, CDR2 SMNVEV (reference sequence). The CDR3 is 14 amino acids. The CDR3 sequence: CASSTLSNPTGQFF. As DNA, the CDR3 is TGTGCCAGCAGTACTCTCTCCAACCCAACGGGGCAGTTCTTC.

The chain combines TRBV29-1 with TRBJ2-5; the D call may be TRBD1 or TRBD2 (5 bases each). Trimming removed 7 bases at V and 7 bases at J, with 19 bases between. The CDR3 totals 13 residues. Germline V gene data show CDR1 as SQVTM and CDR2 as ANQGSEA. The CDR3 DNA is TGCAGCGGATACTCCGGGACCTCTGTGACCCAGTACTTC. Translation: CSGYSGTSVTQYF.

V usage is TRBV5-6 and J usage is TRBJ2-2; the match to TRBD2 covers 7 bases. The junction had 11 bases not matched to a gene; V was cut back by 0 bases and J by 6 bases. The CDR3 extends over 17 amino acids. The V gene's germline CDR1 is SGHDT and CDR2 YYEEEE. CDR3 loop: CASSLGGRARPAGELFF. CDR3 DNA sequence: TGTGCCAGCAGCTTGGGTGGGAGGGCCCGCCCCGCCGGGGAGCTGTTTTTT.

The V and J genes are TRBV5-4 and TRBJ2-7; TRBD1 matches 7 bases. The germline gives CDR1 SGHNT, CDR2 YYREEE (reference sequence). The CDR3 is 14 residues long. V was pared by 0 bases and J by 2 bases, with 2 bases of the junction left unmatched. The CDR3 bases are TGTGCCAGCAGCTTGGGCCAGGGGGCCTACGAGCAGTACTTC. Its translation is CASSLGQGAYEQYF.

This clone was observed a few times. This rearrangement joins TRBV6-5 to TRBJ2-6; the D is unclear. V was cut by 1 base and J by 0 bases, with 7 bases left in between. The CDR3 is made up of 16 amino acids. CDR1 and CDR2 (germline): MNHEY, SVGAGI. This chain's CDR3 is CASSYLGISGANVLTF. CDR3 in DNA: TGTGCCAGCAGTTACTTGGGTATCTCTGGGGCCAACGTCCTGACTTTC.

The sample holds one count of this clone. The chain carries TRBV15 and TRBJ2-7; 9 bases are shared with TRBD2. CDR1 LNHNV and CDR2 YYDKDF come from the germline V gene (reference sequence). The CDR3 has 15 residues. Trimming at V came to 6 bases and at J to 5 bases, leaving 11 bases not matched to a gene. CDR3 sequence reads: CATRTRREGGDEQYF. CDR3 nucleotides: TGTGCCACCAGAACGAGGCGGGAGGGAGGAGACGAGCAGTACTTC.

This clone has more than one count but fewer than ten. V is TRBV6-5 and J is TRBJ2-1, with 7 bases fitting TRBD1. V trimming: 6 bases; J trimming: 12 bases; junction bases outside the gene matches: 17. The CDR3 is 15 amino acids. In germline, CDR1 is MNHEY, CDR2 SVGAGI. Here the CDR3 DNA reads TGTGCCAGCAGGCTCTCCGGGACAGCGACCTTTGGGCAGTTCTTC. It is translated as CASRLSGTATFGQFF.

This chain joins TRBV11-2 and TRBJ2-3; unclear D gene. V lost 1 base to trimming and J lost 0 bases, with 14 bases between them. CDR3 size: 17 residues. Germline CDR1 is SGHAT and CDR2 is FQNNGV. The CDR3 DNA sequence: TGTGCCAGCAGCTTAGGACTCCAAATCTCGAGCACAGATACGCAGTATTTT. Its translation is CASSLGLQISSTDTQYF.

This clone appeared a few times. This chain joins TRBV6-1 and TRBJ1-1; tentative D call: TRBD1 (6 bases). Germline CDR1 MNHNS, CDR2 SASEGT. This CDR3 is built from 14 residues. Trimming stripped 6 bases from V and 1 base from J, with 12 bases between. The CDR3 region has the DNA TGTGCCAGCAGGCCGAGACAGGCGAACACTGAAGCTTTCTTT. Its protein product is CASRPRQANTEAFF.